The 14 T cell receptor beta chains in this list originate from one sample, sequenced in a study of Ad26.COV2.S vaccination and SARS-CoV-2 variants. The sample's treatment: about 20 received Ad26.COV2.S at low or high dose, single or two shots; roughly 5 received placebo; per-sample allocation not given. Sampling was done on day 63 after the first vaccine or placebo injection. Sequencing used immunoSEQ multiplex PCR; TCRdb keeps in-frame clones, though not all of them. The sample holds 300,000 to 400,000 clones, roughly 80% seen once. Material: peripheral blood, obtained in a trial of Ad26.COV2.S vaccine versus placebo. These receptors came from a person between 18 and 65 years old who received the Ad26.COV2.S COVID-19 vaccine or a placebo.

This clone has just one count. This chain uses TRBV4-2 with TRBJ2-7; D call uncertain. The germline CDR1 and CDR2 sequences are LGHNA and YNFKEQ. Trimming removed 0 bases from V and 1 base from J, with 7 bases in between. This CDR3 has 14 amino acids. The CDR3 DNA reads TGTGCCAGCAGCCAAGATCGGGTTTCCTACGAGCAGTACTTC. It specifies CASSQDRVSYEQYF.

This sequence joins TRBV6-5 and TRBJ2-3, with no clear D. The CDR3 is 12 amino acids. Trimming shortened V by 10 bases and J by 2 bases, and 10 bases separated the two germline ends. Germline V gene sequence: CDR1 MNHEY, CDR2 SVGAGI. The CDR3: CATSTNTDTQYF. CDR3 nucleotides: TGTGCCACTTCCACGAACACAGATACGCAGTATTTT.

This chain connects TRBV18 to TRBJ1-2; a weak D match, TRBD1 (5 bases). V dropped 8 bases and J dropped 1 base, with 11 bases sitting between them. Germline V lookup: CDR1 KGHSH, CDR2 LQKENI. The length of the CDR3 is 13 residues. The DNA of the CDR3 is TGTGCCAGCACTTCAGACAGTAACTATGGCTACACCTTC. Its protein is CASTSDSNYGYTF.

This chain uses TRBV6-1 with TRBJ2-7; 9 bases map to TRBD1. CDR3 length: 16 amino acids. The germline V gene has CDR1 MNHNS and CDR2 SASEGT. The trim removed 3 bases at V and 3 bases at J, leaving 9 bases unmatched. The CDR3 DNA reads TGTGCCAGCAGTGATGGGAGGGACAGGGCCCTCTACGAGCAGTACTTC. Translation: CASSDGRDRALYEQYF.

This sequence joins TRBV5-4 and TRBJ1-6; no definite D call. V lost 2 bases to trimming and J lost 3 bases, with 12 bases between them. The CDR3 totals 16 residues. The germline V gene has CDR1 SGHNT and CDR2 YYREEE (reference sequence). The CDR3 region is CASSFTEIYYNSPLHF. The CDR3 coding sequence is TGTGCCAGCAGCTTTACAGAAATCTACTATAATTCACCCCTCCACTTT.

The chain links TRBV5-1 to TRBJ1-2; TRBD1 matches 10 bases. The CDR3 length is 15 residues. V dropped 7 bases and J dropped 5; count of bases not matched to a gene: 11. From germline, CDR1 is SGHRS and CDR2 YFSETQ. CDR3 region: CASRSGTGADYGYTF. The DNA for the CDR3 is TGCGCCAGCCGGTCCGGGACAGGGGCCGATTATGGCTACACCTTC.

The V call is TRBV19, the J call TRBJ1-2; D may be TRBD1 (6 bases). Trimming shortened V by 5 bases and J by 4 bases, and 17 bases separated the two germline ends. CDR3 length equals 15 residues. Germline V gene lookup returns CDR1 LNHDA and CDR2 SQIVND (reference sequence). The CDR3: CASSHRTGRSYGYTF. The CDR3 DNA reads TGTGCCAGTAGTCATCGCACAGGGAGGTCCTATGGCTACACCTTC.

The chain combines TRBV5-4 with TRBJ1-3; D gene uncertain. Germline CDR1 and CDR2: SGHNT and YYREEE (reference sequence). The V end was cut by 4 bases, the J end by 2 bases, with 4 bases between. The CDR3 runs 12 residues. CDR3 nucleotide sequence: TGTGCCAGCAGCGTGACTGGAAACACCATATATTTT. This translates into CASSVTGNTIYF.

V and J are TRBV5-4 and TRBJ1-4; 7 nucleotides align to TRBD1. The germline V gene has CDR1 SGHNT and CDR2 YYREEE (reference sequence). The CDR3 totals 15 residues. The ends lost 3 bases at V and 5 bases at J; junction bases unmatched: 7. The CDR3 DNA sequence: TGTGCCAGCAGCTCGGAGACAGGGCTCAATGAAAAACTGTTTTTT. Translating gives CASSSETGLNEKLFF. Full variable domain (outside the CDR3, taken from reference TRBV5-4 and TRBJ1-4): ETGVTQSPTHLIKTRGQQVTLRCSSQSGHNTVSWYQQALGQGPQFIFQYYREEENGRGNFPPRFSGLQFPNYSSELNVNALELDDSALYLCASSSETGLNEKLFFGSGTQLSVL.

As concerns this clone: The same CDR3 also results from other DNA sequences found in this sample. The CDR3 loop is CASSIRRGGTDTQYF. The CDR3 DNA sequence: TGTGCCAGTAGTATCCGGCGGGGGGGCACAGATACGCAGTATTTT. The rearrangement joins TRBV19 to TRBJ2-3; 8 bases fit TRBD2. Per germline, CDR1 LNHDA and CDR2 SQIVND (reference sequence). CDR3 length: 15 amino acids. J was trimmed by 1 base and V by 3 bases; bases with no gene match: 3.

The chain uses TRBV5-1 and TRBJ2-5; 10 bases agree with TRBD2. This CDR3 spans 16 amino acids. CDR1 is SGHRS and CDR2 is YFSETQ in the germline V gene. Trimming cost V 4 bases and J 1 base; bases outside gene matches: 7. The chain's CDR3 is CASSRSSGGPQETQYF. In nucleotides, the CDR3 is TGCGCCAGCAGCAGATCTAGCGGGGGACCCCAAGAGACCCAGTACTTC.

This chain joins TRBV27 and TRBJ2-3; D ambiguous. V dropped 6 bases and J dropped 4 bases, with 17 bases sitting between them. The CDR3 has 15 amino acids. Germline V gene lookup returns CDR1 MNHEY and CDR2 SMNVEV (reference sequence). The CDR3 bases are TGTGCCAGCAGCATACAACCAGCTTTCCCAGATACGCAGTATTTT. Residues: CASSIQPAFPDTQYF.

V gene TRBV5-1 combines with J gene TRBJ2-3; 9 bases fit TRBD2. The germline V gene encodes CDR1 SGHRS and CDR2 YFSETQ. This CDR3 is built from 17 residues. Trimming cost V 3 bases and J 4 bases; bases outside gene matches: 12. The CDR3 is CASSSGSGGGASDTQYF. The CDR3 region has the DNA TGCGCCAGCAGCTCGGGATCCGGCGGGGGGGCTTCAGATACGCAGTATTTT.

V gene TRBV27 combines with J gene TRBJ1-6; no clear D gene. Germline V CDR1 and CDR2: MNHEY, SMNVEV (reference sequence). V was shortened by 0 bases and J by 0 bases, with 9 bases between the two germline ends. This CDR3 is built from 17 residues. The CDR3 loop is CASSLSVWSSYNSPLHF. The DNA of the CDR3 is TGTGCCAGCAGTTTATCCGTCTGGAGCTCCTATAATTCACCCCTCCACTTT.